These T cell receptor beta chains were read from a single sample in a study of T cells after yellow fever vaccination. Each CDR3 protein is one row after TCRdb ran MiXCR on the 5' RACE reads. The sample yields a few hundred thousand distinct CDR3 sequences, about a fifth seen once. The sequencing here drew on PBMCs, taken 15 days after the yellow fever booster vaccination. The receptor set was obtained from a man aged 25 to 40 who received the YFV17D yellow fever vaccine. Both conserved end residues are part of each CDR3. The D gene is left open where the match is weak. Only part of the rows carry a size: once, few, many, or a class if the clone is expanded.

D gene	J gene	V gene	clone size	CDR3 protein	CDR3 DNA
-	TRBJ1-1	TRBV4-3	few	CASSQDGTRAFF	TGCGCCAGCAGCCAAGACGGCACCCGGGCTTTCTTT
-	TRBJ1-3	TRBV6-5	few	CASSYSWGSGNTIYF	TGTGCCAGCAGTTACTCTTGGGGTTCTGGAAACACCATATATTTT
-	TRBJ2-5	TRBV29-1	many	CSVEGGEETQYF	TGCAGCGTTGAAGGGGGTGAAGAGACCCAGTACTTC
TRBD2	TRBJ2-1	TRBV5-1	-	CASSLTSTGLAGSANEQFF	TGCGCCAGCAGCTTGACCTCGACTGGACTAGCGGGATCCGCCAATGAGCAGTTCTTC
-	TRBJ2-2	TRBV18	-	CASSRDRSTGELFF	TGTGCCAGCTCAAGGGACCGCTCCACCGGGGAGCTGTTTTTT
TRBD2	TRBJ2-5	TRBV20-1	few	CSAGRGLAGNEETQYF	TGCAGTGCTGGTCGAGGACTAGCGGGTAATGAAGAGACCCAGTACTTC
-	TRBJ1-6	TRBV28	-	CASSLFATPLHF	TGTGCCAGCAGTTTATTTGCAACACCCCTCCACTTT
TRBD2	TRBJ2-5	TRBV12-3/TRBV12-4	-	CASSPRSAGGETQYF	TGTGCCAGCAGTCCTAGGTCGGCGGGGGGAGAGACCCAGTACTTC
-	TRBJ1-2	TRBV7-9	few	CASSPVDSSSGYTF	TGTGCCAGCAGCCCCGTGGACAGTTCATCTGGCTACACCTTC
TRBD1	TRBJ2-1	TRBV7-9	few	CASSFTLTGKGYNEQFF	TGTGCCAGCAGCTTCACATTGACAGGGAAAGGGTACAATGAGCAGTTCTTC
-	TRBJ1-1	TRBV29-1	few	CSVLEGTPAGF	TGCAGCGTTCTGGAGGGGACCCCAGCGGGATTT
-	TRBJ2-1	TRBV4-1	few	CASREEMSSYNEQFF	TGCGCCAGTAGGGAGGAGATGAGCTCCTACAATGAGCAGTTCTTC
-	TRBJ1-1	TRBV4-3	-	CASSQSPQGRTEAFF	TGCGCCAGCAGCCAAAGCCCTCAGGGTCGCACTGAAGCTTTCTTT
TRBD2	TRBJ2-3	TRBV6-5	few	CASSYGSGGHTDTQYF	TGTGCCAGCAGTTACGGGAGCGGGGGTCACACAGATACGCAGTATTTT
TRBD2	TRBJ2-3	TRBV30	few	CAVDTSGSSDTQYF	TGTGCCGTCGATACTAGCGGGAGTTCAGATACGCAGTATTTT
TRBD2	TRBJ2-3	TRBV5-1	few	CASSLGPSGTADTQYF	TGCGCCAGCAGCTTGGGGCCTAGCGGGACTGCAGATACGCAGTATTTT
TRBD2	TRBJ2-1	TRBV27	-	CASRNPGLAQPSFF	TGTGCCAGCAGAAACCCGGGACTAGCCCAGCCTTCGTTTTTC
TRBD2	TRBJ2-3	TRBV20-1	-	CSARATSALTDTQYF	TGCAGTGCTAGAGCCACTAGCGCCCTCACAGATACGCAGTATTTT
TRBD2	TRBJ2-5	TRBV29-1	-	CSVNFRGRVSETQYF	TGCAGCGTTAATTTCCGCGGGAGAGTGTCTGAGACCCAGTACTTC
TRBD1	TRBJ2-1	TRBV28	few	CASRGQGAGNEQFF	TGTGCCAGCAGGGGACAGGGGGCAGGTAATGAGCAGTTCTTC
-	TRBJ2-1	TRBV7-8	-	CASSSRTSRGNEQFF	TGTGCCAGCAGCTCAAGGACCTCTAGGGGCAATGAGCAGTTCTTC
TRBD2	TRBJ2-5	TRBV5-1	-	CASSLTRTSGRETQYF	TGCGCCAGCAGCCTGACCCGGACTAGCGGGAGGGAGACCCAGTACTTC